These T cell receptor beta chains were read from a single sample in a study of blood T cell repertoires in COVID-19. Only in-frame clones appear in the TCRdb table, and some are missing; sequencing was by immunoSEQ multiplex PCR. The sample consists of about 230,000 clones, roughly 88% of them appearing once. The sample comprised PBMCs or T cells enriched from blood (not recorded which). The receptors were sampled from a woman aged 40-49 years with acute COVID-19. CDR3s include the opening cysteine and the closing phenylalanine or tryptophan.

j_gene,v_gene,CDR3aa
TRBJ1-2,TRBV24-1,CATSDLQGAGGYTF
TRBJ1-1,TRBV5-4,CASSLGGQGGRTEAFF
TRBJ1-2,TRBV7-9,CASGVGEGMAYGYTF
TRBJ1-5,TRBV7-2,CASSLWGSAGVGSNQPQHF
TRBJ1-2,TRBV5-8,CASSLGGLNYGYTF
TRBJ1-5,TRBV12-3/TRBV12-4,CASSLSRYQPQHF
TRBJ1-5,TRBV19,CASSIAGMNQPQHF
TRBJ2-3,TRBV7-2,CASRPGTDTQYF
TRBJ1-5,TRBV24-1,CATSDATGGGGPQHF
TRBJ1-2,TRBV15,CATSRDAASYTF
TRBJ1-5,TRBV6-6,CASSYLEGQSNQPQHF
TRBJ1-3,TRBV5-4,CASSLGVGISGNTIYF
TRBJ2-2,TRBV24-1,CATSDLGTSKNTGELFF
TRBJ2-3,TRBV7-9,CASHLAGGTPDTQYF
TRBJ2-3,TRBV3-1/TRBV3-2,CASSQDYAGGPDTQYF
TRBJ1-1,TRBV30,CAWSDRGDGAFF
TRBJ2-2,TRBV3-1/TRBV3-2,CASSQGGNTGELFF
TRBJ2-1,TRBV5-1,CASQYRGGSVNEQFF
TRBJ2-2,TRBV10-3,CAISGTGGTGELFF
TRBJ1-1,TRBV27,CASSLAGVNTEAFF
TRBJ2-5,TRBV11-3,CASSYRGGETQYF
TRBJ1-1,TRBV7-2,CASSLASSRQAPNTEAFF
TRBJ2-5,TRBV2,CASSGTSMETQYF
TRBJ1-1,TRBV18,CASKAINQRNTEAFF
TRBJ2-5,TRBV5-1,CASSSWGGETQYF
TRBJ2-7,TRBV7-2,CASSLQGAVPYEQYF
TRBJ2-3,TRBV13,CASSPTWALTDTQYF
TRBJ1-2,TRBV10-3,CAISESGNPSNYGYTF
TRBJ1-4,TRBV7-9,CASSLGGGANEKLFF
TRBJ2-2,TRBV5-4,CASSLRLAANTGELFF
TRBJ2-7,TRBV15,CATSRDREATYEQYF
TRBJ1-5,TRBV12-3/TRBV12-4,CASSFKGAQPQHF
TRBJ2-2,TRBV24-1,CATSVMGAGPNTGELFF
TRBJ2-1,TRBV11-3,CASSLDGRPNNEQFF
TRBJ2-7,TRBV11-2,CASSSEGASGTGGFSYEQYF
TRBJ1-1,TRBV6-6,CASSSWAVNTEAFF
TRBJ2-1,TRBV30,CAWIKQGFGNEQFF
TRBJ1-1,TRBV6-5,CASRGQQGTEAFF
TRBJ2-1,TRBV7-2,CASSSRTSRGEQFF
TRBJ2-3,TRBV13,CASGKPAGARDTQYF
TRBJ2-7,TRBV2,CASRSYYEQYF
TRBJ1-1,TRBV12-3/TRBV12-4,CASTPRTEAFF